The 20 T cell receptor beta chains below all came from one sample that was sequenced in a study of Tregs in tolerant kidney transplant recipients. The protocol was immunoSEQ multiplex PCR, while the TCRdb copy is restricted to in-frame clones and leaves out a portion. The sample lists around 50,000 clones, around 80% occurring once. Sequenced sample: CD4+ T cells from blood. These receptors all come from a human donor in good health.

The rearrangement links TRBV6-5 to TRBJ2-1; D gene unclear. The CDR3 is made up of 11 amino acids. Trimming took 3 bases from V and 6 from J, leaving 3 bases between them. Germline V lookup: CDR1 MNHEY, CDR2 SVGAGI. CDR3 in amino acids: CASSYLNEQFF. CDR3 nucleotide sequence: TGTGCCAGCAGTTATCTCAATGAGCAGTTCTTC.

This chain connects TRBV30 to TRBJ2-5; 9 bases fit TRBD2. Germline CDR1 reads GTSNPN; CDR2 reads SVGIG (reference sequence). The V and J ends lost 0 bases and 7 bases, in that order; junction bases with no gene match: 3. The CDR3 runs 13 residues. CDR3 loop: CAWSVRGGGTQYF. CDR3 sequence (DNA): TGTGCCTGGAGTGTACGCGGGGGGGGGACCCAGTACTTC. Using reference TRBV30 and TRBJ2-5 for the parts outside the CDR3, the full variable domain is SQTIHQWPATLVQPVGSPLSLECTVEGTSNPNLYWYRQAAGRGLQLLFYSVGIGQISSEVPQNLSASRPQDRQFILSSKKLLLSDSGFYLCAWSVRGGGTQYFGPGTRLLVL.

This sequence joins TRBV19 and TRBJ2-1; TRBD2 agrees at 10 bases. V shed 2 bases and J 0 bases; nucleotides not matched to a gene: 1. Germline V lookup: CDR1 LNHDA, CDR2 SQIVND (reference sequence). The CDR3 length is 16 residues. The CDR3 DNA reads as TGTGCCAGTAGTATACCTAGCGGGAGCTCCTACAATGAGCAGTTCTTC. It specifies CASSIPSGSSYNEQFF.

This sequence joins TRBV6-4 and TRBJ2-6; D is unresolved. Germline V gene data show CDR1 as MRHNA and CDR2 as SNTAGT. The CDR3 is 14 residues long. Trimming removed 4 bases from V and 0 bases from J, with 4 bases in between. The CDR3 loop is CASSADSGANVLTF. The DNA of the CDR3 is TGTGCCAGCAGTGCAGACTCTGGGGCCAACGTCCTGACTTTC.

Judged by abundance, this clone is medium-sized. Other nucleotide sequences from this sample produce the same CDR3. Here the CDR3 reads CASSARGTQYF. Written as DNA, the CDR3 is TGTGCCAGCAGTGCCCGTGGGACCCAGTACTTC. This chain links TRBV14 with TRBJ2-5; D not resolved. Germline CDR1 and CDR2: SGHDN and FVKESK. V dropped 6 bases and J dropped 7 bases, with 9 bases sitting between them. This CDR3 contains 11 residues.

The count of this clone is one. V is TRBV6-6 and J is TRBJ1-3, with D maybe TRBD1 (6 bases). The CDR3 covers 15 residues. V was clipped by 6 bases and J by 3 bases, with 15 bases between them. Germline CDR1 reads MNHNY; CDR2 reads SVGAGI (reference sequence). The CDR3 DNA reads as TGTGCCAGCAGGACGGCAGGGGATGGTGGAAACACCATATATTTT. This encodes CASRTAGDGGNTIYF.

The rearrangement uses TRBV6-5 and TRBJ1-5; D is possibly TRBD1 (5 bases). Trimming removed 8 bases at V and 4 bases at J, with 18 bases between. The CDR3 has 15 amino acids. CDR1 is MNHEY and CDR2 is SVGAGI in the germline V gene. CDR3 DNA sequence: TGTGCCAGCGGACGGGGGACTTCCTTAAATCAGCCCCAGCATTTT. Its protein product is CASGRGTSLNQPQHF.

The chain uses TRBV7-2 and TRBJ2-7, with D tentatively TRBD2 (6 bases). Germline CDR1 and CDR2: SGHTA and FQGNSA. The CDR3 has 14 amino acids. V was cut by 0 bases and J by 4 bases, with 10 bases left in between. CDR3 loop: CASSLARGLYEQYF. CDR3 DNA: TGTGCCAGCAGCTTAGCGCGGGGACTTTACGAGCAGTACTTC.

V usage is TRBV4-1 and J usage is TRBJ1-1; D is uncertain. Per germline, CDR1 MGHRA and CDR2 YSYEKL. The CDR3 runs to 15 residues. V was cut by 4 bases and J by 0 bases, with 12 bases left in between. The CDR3 DNA is TGCGCCAGCAGCCTAAGCCAACCAGTGAACACTGAAGCTTTCTTT. Encoded protein: CASSLSQPVNTEAFF.

Worth noting for this clone: An end of the junction does not agree with germline; a read error may underlie this. Other DNA sequences in the sample encode the same CDR3. The chain couples TRBV30 to TRBJ1-3; D might be TRBD1 (6 bases). The V gene's germline CDR1 is GTSNPN and CDR2 SVGIG (reference sequence). The CDR3 extends over 16 amino acids. The CDR3, as DNA: TGCGCCTGGAGCGCCGGGGGGGCAGACTCTGGAAACACCATATATTTT. Translation gives CAWSAGGADSGNTIYF.

The chain employs TRBV7-2 and TRBJ2-1; 7 bases match TRBD2. Germline assignment: CDR1 SGHTA and CDR2 FQGNSA. Trimming took 5 bases from V and 5 from J; bases not matched to a gene: 12. The CDR3 has 16 amino acids. The CDR3 sequence: CASSLRSRELDNEQFF. CDR3 DNA: TGTGCCAGCAGCCTGAGGTCGCGGGAGTTAGACAATGAGCAGTTCTTC.

V usage is TRBV5-1 and J usage is TRBJ1-3, with D hard to call. The CDR3 consists of 15 residues. Germline values: CDR1 SGHRS, CDR2 YFSETQ. The germline V and J ends were trimmed by 5 bases and 4 bases, with 16 bases remaining between them. CDR3: CASRTTPLGGNTIYF. CDR3 bases: TGCGCCAGCAGAACAACGCCCCTGGGGGGAAACACCATATATTTT.

The chain couples TRBV4-2 to TRBJ2-3; D not certain. CDR1 and CDR2 from the germline V gene are LGHNA and YNFKEQ. CDR3 length: 16 residues. The V end lost 4 bases, the J end lost 2 bases, and 16 bases lay between the germline ends. CDR3 region: CASSLSEPATTDTQYF. The CDR3 DNA is TGTGCCAGCAGCCTCAGCGAGCCGGCTACCACAGATACGCAGTATTTT.

J is TRBJ1-2 and V is TRBV5-4; D is possibly TRBD1 (6 bases). CDR1 and CDR2 (germline): SGHNT, YYREEE (reference sequence). V lost 3 bases and J lost 8, with 17 bases in between. The CDR3 consists of 14 residues. CDR3 sequence (DNA): TGTGCCAGCAGCTCCGGGGGCAGGGTTGGCGGCTACACCTTC. Protein: CASSSGGRVGGYTF.

This chain joins TRBV4-2 and TRBJ2-7; D is ambiguous. V gave up 0 bases and J gave up 4 bases, with 7 bases separating them. There are 13 residues in the CDR3. Germline V gene sequence: CDR1 LGHNA, CDR2 YNFKEQ. In DNA, the CDR3 is TGTGCCAGCAGCCAAGAAGTCGAGTACGAGCAGTACTTC. The encoded protein is CASSQEVEYEQYF.

V gene TRBV7-9 combines with J gene TRBJ2-5; the D gene is possibly TRBD2 (6 bases). The CDR3 is made up of 13 amino acids. CDR1 is SEHNR and CDR2 is FQNEAQ in the germline V gene (reference sequence). V was pared by 5 bases and J by 5 bases, with 12 bases between. CDR3 DNA: TGTGCCAGCAGCCGGGGGAATTCGGAGACCCAGTACTTC. Translated: CASSRGNSETQYF.

V usage is TRBV11-2 and J usage is TRBJ2-5; D is perhaps TRBD1 or TRBD2 (5 bases each). CDR1 SGHAT and CDR2 FQNNGV come from the germline V gene. The V and J ends lost 4 bases and 4 bases respectively, with 10 bases between them. This CDR3 has 13 residues. CDR3: CASSSPGAETQYF. CDR3 coding DNA: TGTGCCAGCAGCTCGCCCGGGGCAGAGACCCAGTACTTC.

V usage is TRBV7-2 and J usage is TRBJ2-1, with 13 bases that match TRBD2. V lost 3 bases, J lost 7 bases, and 3 bases stayed unmatched. There are 15 residues in the CDR3. In germline, CDR1 is SGHTA, CDR2 FQGNSA. In DNA form, the CDR3 reads TGTGCCAGCAGCTTGACTAGCGGGAGGACGAATGAGCAGTTCTTC. Its protein is CASSLTSGRTNEQFF.

V and J are TRBV6-1 and TRBJ2-2; D is unresolved. This CDR3 spans 15 amino acids. V lost 0 bases to trimming and J lost 5 bases, with 10 bases between them. CDR1 is MNHNS and CDR2 is SASEGT in the germline V gene. In DNA form, the CDR3 reads TGTGCCAGCAGTGAAGCGCTCCAGGCGACCGGGGAGCTGTTTTTT. This gives the protein CASSEALQATGELFF.

V is TRBV7-2 and J is TRBJ2-5; no clear D. The V and J ends lost 6 bases and 4 bases respectively, with 9 bases between them. Germline V CDR1 and CDR2: SGHTA, FQGNSA. The CDR3 runs 12 residues. The CDR3 sequence: CASRGNGETQYF. The CDR3 nucleotides are TGTGCCAGCAGGGGTAATGGAGAGACCCAGTACTTC.